This T cell receptor beta chain was obtained from a study of blood T cell repertoires in COVID-19. For the study at large: From T cells, B-cell-depleted T cells, or PBMCs came the material, which was cDNA or gDNA.

The CDR3 is made up of 13 amino acids. Trimming took 7 bases from V and 6 from J, leaving 15 bases between them. As originally analysed: Amplification with reference gene primers provided the estimates of nucleated cell counts. Assay used: immunoSEQ multiplex PCR; TCRdb lists only in-frame clones, some missing. The V and J calls and the clone size are those of that table, but D and trimming were determined from the DNA. The sample records roughly 69,000 clones, approximately 80% being singletons. The sample comprised peripheral blood. This clonotype was sampled from a woman aged 50 to 60 with acute or convalescent COVID-19. V is TRBV12-3 or TRBV12-4 and J is TRBJ1-2; D might be TRBD1 (6 bases). The CDR3 loop reads CASTPAGADGYTF. Here the CDR3 DNA reads TGTGCCAGCACCCCGGCAGGGGCGGATGGCTACACCTTC.